This T cell receptor beta chain came from a study of shared clonotypes between healthy human individuals. At the level of the study: Donors consisted of two women and a few men between 18 and 49.

At deep level, the assay was performed. The assay was immunoSEQ multiplex PCR, and TCRdb's table has in-frame clones only and misses some. The table lists about 340,000 clones, 70% to 75% of them singletons. Points from the study as a whole: Sequencing depth was expected to influence donor clonotype sharing.

Only a few counts were recorded for this clone. The antigen remains unidentified. Researchers partitioned CD4+ cells into CD45RA+ naive and CD45RA-negative memory subsets. With V trimmed by 2 bases and J by 4 bases, 7 bases remained unmatched. Germline V gene lookup returns CDR1 SEHNR and CDR2 FQNEAQ (reference sequence). There are 15 residues in the CDR3. The rearrangement links TRBV7-9 to TRBJ1-1; 7 nucleotides agree with TRBD1. This sequence originates from a man aged 25 to 40 in good health. The sequenced sample was memory CD4+ T cells sorted from blood. Subset indicated: CD45RA-negative fraction. CDR3 coding DNA: TGTGCCAGCAGCTTAAGCCGGGACAGAAGCACTGAAGCTTTCTTT. Translation: CASSLSRDRSTEAFF.